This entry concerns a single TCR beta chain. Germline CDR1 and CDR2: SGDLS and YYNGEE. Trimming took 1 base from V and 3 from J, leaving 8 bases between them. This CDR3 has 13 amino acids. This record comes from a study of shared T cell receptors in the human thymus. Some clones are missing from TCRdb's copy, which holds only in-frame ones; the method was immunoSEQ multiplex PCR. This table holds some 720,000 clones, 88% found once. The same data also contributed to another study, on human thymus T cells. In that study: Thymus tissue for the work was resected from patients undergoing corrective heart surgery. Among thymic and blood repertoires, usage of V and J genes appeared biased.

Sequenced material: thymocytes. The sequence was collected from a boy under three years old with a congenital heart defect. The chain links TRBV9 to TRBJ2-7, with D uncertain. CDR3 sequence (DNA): TGTGCCAGCAGCGTAAGGTCGGGCTACGAGCAGTACTTC. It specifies CASSVRSGYEQYF.